This T cell receptor beta chain comes out of a study of Ad26.COV2.S vaccination and SARS-CoV-2 variants (dated by TCRdb to the early 2020s). About the study as a whole: Vaccine-arm donors came from COV1001, a multicentre, randomized, double-blind, placebo-controlled phase I-IIa trial of Ad26.COV2.S in healthy adults. Sequencing of the TCRbeta repertoire served to evaluate the specificity and breadth of SARS-CoV-2-reactive T cell receptors following Ad26.COV2.S vaccination. Ad26.COV2.S was administered intramuscularly at a dose of 5x10^10 or 1x10^11 viral particles, either as one shot or as two shots given 56 days apart. Trial participants were randomized into five groups of five, in which low-dose or high-dose Ad26.COV2.S was given once or twice, or placebo was given on both occasions. The TCR-sequenced set comprised about 30 samples: around 20 Ad26.COV2.S vaccine recipients, 5 placebo recipients and 8 SARS-CoV-2 convalescent individuals. Blinding of investigators to trial group allocation was maintained during experiments and outcome assessment.

V sheds 4 bases and J sheds 9 bases, leaving 15 bases between their ends. In the germline V gene, CDR1 corresponds to MNHEY and CDR2 to SVGAGI. The CDR3 numbers 14 residues from cysteine through phenylalanine. The CDR3 DNA has 42 bases and is translated from base 1. The immunoSEQ Assay was the method used to sequence TCRbeta CDR3 regions. After extraction, genomic DNA underwent amplification by bias-controlled multiplex PCR, followed by high-throughput sequencing. For the original study's pipeline: To quantify the absolute abundance of every unique TCRbeta CDR3 region, sequences were collapsed and filtered. T cell fraction was estimated by normalizing TCRbeta template counts to usable DNA, which was measured by amplifying reference genes present in all nucleated cells. Repertoire TCRs were annotated as SARS-CoV-2-specific by exact matching of V gene, CDR3 amino acid sequence and J gene to a known reactive TCR set. MIRA supplied the reference SARS-CoV-2 TCR set, which was filtered for enrichment in COVID-19-positive ImmuneCODE repertoires so that public or cross-reactive TCRs were removed. Drawing on the MIRA antigens, annotated TCRs were analysed further at the level of specific ORF or position within ORF. Depth was the summed frequency of annotated unique rearrangements, while breadth was defined as annotated unique rearrangements over total unique productive rearrangements. Two-sided Wilcoxon rank-sum tests were used to compare TCR breadth between groups. TCRdb mirrors the immuneACCESS table, restricted to in-frame sequences. Some clones are absent from its copies; in checked studies, under half trace to an unresolved V gene, and the reason for the others is unknown. That table is the source of V, J and clone size, and D and trimming were worked out from the DNA. The sample profile shows fewer than 400,000 clones; around 91% of them were found once. Together, the top ten hold 1.9% of the sample.

The treatment or condition label for this specimen denotes: roughly 20 received Ad26.COV2.S at low or high dose, single or two shots; about 5 received placebo; per-sample allocation not given. For vaccine and placebo recipients, repertoires were sequenced using samples collected on day 63 after the first injection. Cohort 1b enrolled about two dozen adults aged 18-55 years at a single site in Boston, USA, between 29 July and 7 August 2020. Ad26.COV2.S consisted of a replication-incompetent adenovirus type 26 vector by which a prefusion-stabilized SARS-CoV-2 spike protein from the original Wuhan strain was expressed. About this clone: Its binding antigen is unknown. Per-base quality was not reported, and no clone a single base away is much larger than it.

The full study reports these points: Substantial breadth of spike-specific CD8+ and CD4+ T cell responses was reported after vaccination. The authors noted that total T cell responses may have been underestimated by the TCR breadth and depth analyses. Compared with placebo recipients, Ad26.COV2.S recipients showed higher spike-specific TCR breadth (P = 0.0014). Comparable non-spike TCR breadth was observed between vaccine and placebo recipients, consistent with only spike being contained in the vaccine. The study lacked the statistical power to compare responses across vaccine doses or regimens.

This sequence originates from a person between 18 and 60 years old who received the Ad26.COV2.S COVID-19 vaccine or a placebo. This chain is built from TRBV6-5 and TRBJ2-2; no D gene can be assigned with confidence. The material sequenced was peripheral blood, taken in a trial of Ad26.COV2.S vaccine versus placebo. CDR3 reads: CASSSTPTPRELFF. The nucleotide sequence is given as TGTGCCAGCAGTTCGACTCCAACCCCCCGGGAGCTGTTTTTT.